This T cell receptor (beta chain) was recorded in a study of shared clonotypes between healthy human individuals (dated by TCRdb to about 2020). At the level of the whole study: Three men and a couple of women, aged 18 to 49 years, made up the cohort. For each donor, three plates each were used for CD4 naive and CD4 memory, two plates were used for CD8 naive, and one plate was used for CD8 memory. Blood TCR repertoires of about five healthy adults were deeply sequenced to estimate repertoire size and the extent of clonotype sharing between individuals. Libraries were prepared and TCR repertoires were sequenced by different laboratories using diverse techniques, in order to increase sequencing depth and limit assay-specific biases. Between about 0.8 and 8.9 billion PBMCs per donor were obtained by leukapheresis. Beyond this particular receptor, the publication reports: Rarefaction of sorted-subset datasets indicated incomplete sequencing despite the large sequencing depth. Pairwise subsampling led to the expectation that sequencing depth would affect the degree of clonotype sharing among donors. Only blood was sampled, and tissue TCR repertoires likely differ from those in blood. The genetic and exposure-history diversity represented was limited by the small number of donors. Sharing across several donors was observed for about 4.8% of naive CD4, about 3.2% of naive CD8, 2.3% of memory CD4, and roughly 0.43% of memory CD8 clonotypes. Higher generation probabilities were observed for clonotypes shared by all four sorted-subset donors than for non-shared clonotypes. Estimated clonotype richness was generally larger for naive than for memory subsets.

For this clone: Its antigen remains undetermined. One base away there is no much larger clone; base qualities are not given.

Sequences LNHDA (CDR1) and SQIVND (CDR2) are obtained from the germline V gene (reference sequence). Including the terminal cysteine and phenylalanine, the CDR3 comprises 16 residues. Just CDR3 DNA is preserved here, 48 bases in frame from base 1. Trimming at the junction amounts to 3 bases on V and 1 base on J, and the germline ends lie 15 bases apart. Using the deep immunoSEQ assay, multiplex PCR amplified TCR CDR3 regions from genomic DNA. For each cell subset, the extracted genomic DNA was distributed evenly across all wells of several immunoSEQ 96-well plates, and each plate served as one replicate. For sorted subsets, about 0.2 ug genomic DNA, equal to approximately 30,000 T cell genomes, was loaded into each replicate PCR. Purified libraries were measured with a Qubit 3.0 fluorometer, size-checked on a Bioanalyzer 2100, and measured again with the KAPA Library Quantification kit. Every immunoSEQ 96-well plate was sequenced on a separate single-read 150-cycle Illumina NextSeq 550 flow cell. Turning to the authors' computational methods: Because the immunoSEQ output included only junctional sequences and no quality scores, the filtering could not be the same as the filtering used for full-length reads. To assign V/J genes and CDR3, sequences were annotated against IMGT germline references using PyIR, a Python wrapper for IgBLAST v1.9. Reads were removed for weak V/J assignments (E-value above 1e-6), missing CDR3, stop codons, out-of-frame junctions, or ambiguous translated residues. V3J clonotypes were defined by identical inferred V gene, J gene, and CDR3 amino acid sequence. To compute the percentage overlap between repertoires, the number of shared unique clonotypes was divided by the size of the smaller repertoire. Three approaches were used to assess repertoire richness: RTK rarefaction, the Chao1 estimator, and Recon v2.1 estimates of unobserved clonotypes. Generation probabilities were computed with OLGA for all TCRbeta clonotypes obtained by the gDNA method from a few donors. As stored in TCRdb, this immuneACCESS dataset retains in-frame rearrangements with V and J assigned. A fraction of the clones does not appear; measured against another copy, unresolved V genes explain less than half of the discrepancy, and the remainder lacks a known reason. That table gives V, J and clone size, and the DNA gave D and trimming. Across this sample there are over a million clones, with about 96% seen only once. The ten largest clones capture 1.2% of the sample.

The donors were healthy, HIV-negative adults with no recently reported acute infections or vaccinations. Every donor was a Caucasian adult residing in Nashville, Tennessee, USA. CD4+ T cells were enriched by magnetic negative selection; naive cells were then positively selected on CD45RA, and the negative fraction formed the memory subset. After blood collection by leukapheresis, PBMCs were isolated using Ficoll-Histopaque density gradient centrifugation and then cryopreserved in the vapor phase of liquid nitrogen. Analytical flow cytometry was used to check the purity and quantity of each magnetically sorted T cell population. Genomic DNA was isolated from every sorted fraction and measured by UV absorbance on a Nanodrop 2000c.

This chain is built from TRBV19 and TRBJ1-1; TRBD1 could be the D gene, as 6 bases match. This TCR was recovered from a young man in good health. Source material: naive CD4+ T cells sorted from blood. The cell subset or site label here, explained by the study, means: CD45RA+ positively selected. The DNA is TGTGCCAGTAGTATTCGGACAGCAATTAAGAACACTGAAGCTTTCTTT. It encodes CASSIRTAIKNTEAFF.